This paragraph covers one TCR beta chain sequence. The CDR3 loop spans 16 amino acids. CDR1 is MGHRA, CDR2 YSYEKL, per germline. J gave up 5 bases and V 6 bases, and 6 bases lay outside the gene matches. Recruited during active infection, patients (from Seattle) were subsequently followed longitudinally. Methods used by the authors: Reference gene primer amplification gave estimated nucleated cell counts. Assay used: immunoSEQ multiplex PCR; TCRdb lists only in-frame clones, some missing. From that table come the V and J calls and clone size; the DNA was used to work out D and trimming. The table has 200,000 to 250,000 clones, around four fifths seen once. The data stem from a study of blood T cell repertoires in COVID-19. For the study at large: T cells, B-cell-depleted T cells, or PBMCs provided the cDNA or gDNA that served as material.

The clonotype comes from a woman at least 80 years old with COVID-19, enrolled during active disease. The rearrangement uses TRBV4-1 and TRBJ2-2, with TRBD2 matching over 13 bases. The sample was peripheral blood. The CDR3 coding sequence is TGCGCCAGCAGACAGACTAGCGGGGGGCTGACCGGGGAGCTGTTTTTT. It is translated as CASRQTSGGLTGELFF.